This is a list of T cell receptor beta chains from one sample in a study of cytomegalovirus exposure and HLA in healthy donors. The assay was immunoSEQ multiplex PCR, and TCRdb's table has in-frame clones only and misses some. The repertoire includes 250,000 to 350,000 clones, about nine tenths of them detected once, and 4% sits in the top ten. The material sequenced was PBMCs. The receptors come from a man aged 35-49 years in good health and CMV-seropositive. Both conserved end residues are part of each CDR3. A D gene is named only where the DNA matches it firmly. Size tells how often a clone was seen (once, few, many) or the class of an expanded clone, and some rows leave it out.

abundance	v_gene	d_gene	j_gene	CDR3aa	CDR3nt
NA	TRBV5-1	TRBD1	TRBJ2-7	CASSIGQGPYEQYF	TGCGCCAGCAGCATAGGACAGGGACCCTACGAGCAGTACTTC
NA	TRBV28	TRBD1	TRBJ2-7	CASRGQGAGEQYF	TGTGCCAGCAGGGGACAGGGGGCGGGAGAGCAGTACTTC
once	TRBV4-1	TRBD2	TRBJ2-3	CASNDIGRGPDTQYF	TGCGCCAGCAACGATATCGGGAGGGGCCCAGATACGCAGTATTTT
NA	TRBV25-1	NA	TRBJ1-2	CASSEYRGYTF	TGTGCCAGCAGTGAATACCGTGGCTACACCTTC
NA	TRBV19	NA	TRBJ2-1	CASSIRVRRDEQFF	TGTGCCAGTAGTATAAGAGTGAGGCGGGATGAGCAGTTCTTC
NA	TRBV7-8	NA	TRBJ2-5	CASSAKRLTGVTTQETQYF	TGTGCCAGCAGCGCGAAACGTCTGACAGGCGTTACCACCCAAGAGACCCAGTACTTC
NA	TRBV4-2	TRBD1	TRBJ1-2	CASSHGLRGPGYTF	TGTGCCAGCAGCCACGGGTTGAGGGGGCCTGGCTACACCTTC
once	TRBV20-1	NA	TRBJ2-1	CSAEHHNEQFF	TGCAGTGCGGAGCACCACAATGAGCAGTTCTTC
NA	TRBV4-2	TRBD1	TRBJ1-5	CASSQDIGQGNQPQHF	TGTGCCAGCAGCCAAGATATAGGACAGGGCAATCAGCCCCAGCATTTT
NA	TRBV28	NA	TRBJ1-4	CASTEPRGATNEKLFF	TGTGCCAGCACCGAACCGCGGGGCGCAACTAATGAAAAACTGTTTTTT
NA	TRBV14	NA	TRBJ1-2	CASSQEGGGYTF	TGTGCCAGCAGCCAAGAAGGGGGTGGCTACACCTTC
NA	TRBV27	NA	TRBJ2-7	CASSLAGVSSYEQYF	TGTGCCAGCAGTTTAGCAGGGGTGAGCTCCTACGAGCAGTACTTC
NA	TRBV28	NA	TRBJ1-2	CASSPPDSQFYGYTF	TGTGCCAGCAGCCCCCCGGACAGCCAATTCTATGGCTACACCTTC
NA	TRBV9	TRBD1	TRBJ1-3	CASSQTGGSGNTIYF	TGTGCCAGCAGCCAAACAGGGGGCTCTGGAAACACCATATATTTT
NA	TRBV28	TRBD1	TRBJ2-1	CASSFHRGPDEQFF	TGTGCCAGCAGTTTCCACAGGGGGCCGGATGAGCAGTTCTTC
NA	TRBV4-1	TRBD2	TRBJ2-3	CASRGLAGTTDTQYF	TGCGCCAGCAGGGGACTAGCGGGAACCACAGATACGCAGTATTTT
NA	TRBV19	NA	TRBJ2-7	CATGQRNYEQYF	TGTGCCACCGGACAGAGAAACTACGAGCAGTACTTC
once	TRBV4-1	NA	TRBJ1-1	CASSQDQGGTEAFF	TGCGCCAGCAGCCAAGATCAGGGAGGCACTGAAGCTTTCTTT
NA	TRBV5-1	NA	TRBJ2-7	CASSRAGYEQYF	TGCGCCAGCAGCCGGGCGGGGTACGAGCAGTACTTC
NA	TRBV28	TRBD1	TRBJ2-5	CASSLGTGGETQYF	TGTGCCAGCAGTTTAGGGACAGGGGGGGAGACCCAGTACTTC
NA	TRBV29-1	NA	TRBJ2-3	CSVEQATDTQYF	TGCAGCGTTGAACAGGCGACAGATACGCAGTATTTT
NA	TRBV2	NA	TRBJ1-5	CARLSHGVDQPQHF	TGTGCCAGATTATCCCACGGGGTTGATCAGCCCCAGCATTTT
NA	TRBV7-9	NA	TRBJ2-1	CASSRSGLSSYNEQFF	TGTGCCAGCAGCCGATCGGGACTCAGCTCCTACAATGAGCAGTTCTTC
NA	TRBV28	NA	TRBJ2-5	CASSLPLGAGETQYF	TGTGCCAGCAGTTTACCACTGGGGGCAGGAGAGACCCAGTACTTC
NA	TRBV19	NA	TRBJ2-1	CASSIVASGGGNEQFF	TGTGCCAGTAGTATAGTGGCCAGCGGAGGAGGGAATGAGCAGTTCTTC
NA	TRBV7-8	TRBD2	TRBJ2-7	CASSSSGGGRRYEQYF	TGTGCCAGCAGCTCCTCCGGCGGCGGGAGAAGGTACGAGCAGTACTTC
NA	TRBV28	NA	TRBJ2-1	CASSLQALSYNEQFF	TGTGCCAGCAGTTTACAAGCACTCTCCTACAATGAGCAGTTCTTC
few	TRBV28	NA	TRBJ1-5	CASSLLAGNQPQHF	TGTGCCAGCAGTTTATTGGCAGGGAATCAGCCCCAGCATTTT
NA	TRBV4-1	TRBD2	TRBJ2-2	CASSQGWGGLLTGELFF	TGCGCCAGCAGCCAAGGTTGGGGAGGGCTTTTGACCGGGGAGCTGTTTTTT
few	TRBV6-5	TRBD1	TRBJ1-1	CASSTPGQGHTEAFF	TGTGCCAGCAGTACCCCGGGACAGGGACACACTGAAGCTTTCTTT
NA	TRBV19	TRBD2	TRBJ2-1	CASSGGRRNEQFF	TGTGCCAGTAGTGGCGGGAGAAGGAATGAGCAGTTCTTC
NA	TRBV19	NA	TRBJ2-7	CASSISSAGGYEQYF	TGTGCCAGTAGTATATCCTCGGCAGGTGGATACGAGCAGTACTTC
NA	TRBV7-8	NA	TRBJ2-4	CASSTDTENIQYF	TGTGCCAGCAGCACCGACACGGAAAACATTCAGTACTTC
NA	TRBV7-9	NA	TRBJ1-4	CASSLVSGTVNEKLFF	TGTGCCAGCAGCTTAGTGTCCGGGACTGTAAATGAAAAACTGTTTTTT
NA	TRBV7-9	TRBD2	TRBJ2-7	CASSLTLLFGREAVHEQYF	TGTGCCAGCAGCTTAACCCTCCTTTTTGGACGGGAGGCCGTCCACGAGCAGTACTTC
NA	TRBV6-5	TRBD1	TRBJ1-1	CASSYSRQGNTEAFF	TGTGCCAGCAGTTACTCCCGACAGGGGAACACTGAAGCTTTCTTT
NA	TRBV5-1	TRBD2	TRBJ2-3	CASSLTSGSRNTQYF	TGCGCCAGCAGCTTAACTAGCGGGAGTCGAAATACGCAGTATTTT
once	TRBV11-2	NA	TRBJ2-5	CASSSAGQTIGTQYF	TGTGCCAGCTCCTCGGCAGGACAAACAATCGGGACCCAGTACTTC
few	TRBV5-1	TRBD2	TRBJ2-1	CASSPAPGGTSYNEQFF	TGCGCCAGCAGCCCGGCCCCGGGGGGAACCTCCTACAATGAGCAGTTCTTC
NA	TRBV7-3	NA	TRBJ1-1	CASSLQGNTEAFF	TGTGCCAGCAGTTTGCAGGGAAACACTGAAGCTTTCTTT
few	TRBV28	NA	TRBJ1-4	CATTATNEKLFF	TGTGCCACCACAGCAACTAATGAAAAACTGTTTTTT
NA	TRBV6-1	TRBD1	TRBJ2-5	CASSGRDSLQETQYF	TGTGCCAGCAGTGGCCGGGACAGCCTACAAGAGACCCAGTACTTC
NA	TRBV7-6	TRBD2	TRBJ2-1	CASSLGVSGRAYNEQFF	TGTGCCAGCAGCTTAGGGGTTAGCGGGAGGGCATACAATGAGCAGTTCTTC